These 31 T cell receptor beta chains share one sample of origin, sequenced in a study of T-cell memory formation after mild COVID-19. TCRdb re-called the 5' RACE reads through MiXCR, storing one row per CDR3 protein. The profile shows some 310,000 distinct CDR3 sequences, 20% to 25% of them singletons. The sample comprised PBMCs or a T cell subset sorted from them (not recorded which). These TCRs come from a man aged 18-30 years who had mild COVID-19 (a few samples of this study predate the infection). Cell type and time point are not known.

This clonotype has only a few counts. This chain connects TRBV20-1 to TRBJ2-1; D is ambiguous. V lost 5 bases and J lost 5, with 4 bases in between. The CDR3 runs 10 residues. Germline assignment: CDR1 DFQATT and CDR2 SNEGSKA (reference sequence). The CDR3 reads CSAYHNEQFF. The CDR3 nucleotides read TGCAGTGCTTACCACAATGAGCAGTTCTTC.

This clonotype was seen only a few times. The gene calls are TRBV6-5 and TRBJ1-1; D remains unclear. The CDR3 has 15 residues. The germline CDR1 and CDR2 sequences are MNHEY and SVGAGI. V lost 5 bases and J 4 bases, leaving 17 bases between the germline ends. CDR3 protein: CASSNPGIVGTEAFF. DNA of the CDR3: TGTGCCAGCAGTAACCCCGGGATAGTGGGCACTGAAGCTTTCTTT.

This clonotype showed up just a few times. This chain joins TRBV29-1 and TRBJ2-1, with 12 bases fitting TRBD2. Germline lookup yields CDR1 SQVTM and CDR2 ANQGSEA. V lost 8 bases and J lost 7; bases outside the gene matches: 6. The CDR3 contains 13 residues. The CDR3 coding sequence is TGCAGCCAGCTAGCGGGGGGGATTAATGAGCAGTTCTTC. It is translated as CSQLAGGINEQFF.

The CDR3 coding sequence is TGTGCCAGCAGTTTCGGCGGGCTCTCCTACGAGCAGTACGTC. It is translated as CASSFGGLSYEQYV. This sequence joins TRBV28 and TRBJ2-7; D might be TRBD2 (5 bases). The CDR3 is made up of 14 amino acids. The germline CDR1 and CDR2 sequences are MDHEN and SYDVKM. V was trimmed by 3 bases and J by 0 bases, leaving 9 bases between them.

Ten or more counts support this clonotype. The V and J genes are TRBV7-3 and TRBJ2-5; possibly TRBD2 for D (5 bases). This CDR3 contains 14 residues. Trimming removed 4 bases at V and 1 base at J, with 10 bases between. The germline V gene has CDR1 SGHTA and CDR2 FQGTGA. DNA of the CDR3: TGTGCCAGCAGCTCTGGAGGAGTCCAAGAGACCCAGTACTTC. Translated: CASSSGGVQETQYF.

The sample holds a few counts of this clonotype. The genes are TRBV12-3 or TRBV12-4 and TRBJ2-3, with D maybe TRBD2 (9 bases). V was pared by 4 bases and J by 4 bases, with 21 bases between. This CDR3 has 17 amino acids. CDR3 sequence: CASSYPALAGQADTQYF. The DNA for the CDR3 is TGTGCCAGCAGTTACCCAGCTCTAGCGGGACAGGCAGATACGCAGTATTTT.

This clonotype showed up just a few times. The V call is TRBV4-1, the J call TRBJ2-7; D remains unclear. Germline lookup yields CDR1 MGHRA and CDR2 YSYEKL. V lost 5 bases to trimming and J lost 2 bases, with 7 bases between them. This CDR3 is built from 12 residues. The CDR3 bases are TGCGCCAGCAGCATCCCCCCCTACGAGCAGTACTTC. This translates into CASSIPPYEQYF.

V is TRBV7-9 and J is TRBJ2-3; D unresolved. V gave up 4 bases and J gave up 4 bases, with 9 bases separating them. The length of the CDR3 is 13 residues. Germline loops: CDR1 SEHNR, CDR2 FQNEAQ (reference sequence). CDR3 amino acids: CASSSRLPDTQYF. In DNA form, the CDR3 reads TGTGCCAGCAGCTCCCGACTGCCAGATACGCAGTATTTT.

This clonotype has more than one count but fewer than ten. This chain links TRBV2 with TRBJ1-2; D gene uncertain. CDR1 is SNHLY, CDR2 FYNNEI, per germline. The CDR3 covers 12 residues. V lost 6 bases and J 8 bases, leaving 13 bases between the germline ends. CDR3 amino acids: CASSGRGEGYTF. The CDR3 nucleotides are TGTGCCAGCAGCGGGAGAGGAGAGGGCTACACCTTC.

The chain links TRBV12-3 or TRBV12-4 to TRBJ2-7; TRBD1 aligns across 8 bases. The CDR3 length is 15 residues. After removal of 4 bases from V and 3 bases from J, the junction contained 8 bases not matched to a gene. In nucleotides, the CDR3 is TGTGCCAGCAGTTGGGCCCCTGGACAGGGCTACGAGCAGTACTTC. Protein: CASSWAPGQGYEQYF.

The rearrangement links TRBV7-9 to TRBJ2-1; D unclear. Germline V gene data show CDR1 as SEHNR and CDR2 as FQNEAQ (reference sequence). V lost 3 bases and J lost 6, with 6 bases in between. CDR3 size: 12 residues. CDR3 loop: CASSFAVNEQFF. CDR3 in DNA: TGTGCCAGCAGCTTCGCAGTCAATGAGCAGTTCTTC.

The chain combines TRBV7-3 with TRBJ2-4, with TRBD1 matching 7 bases. V was clipped by 1 base and J by 6 bases; unmatched bases: 6. Germline assignment: CDR1 SGHTA and CDR2 FQGTGA. This CDR3 is built from 15 residues. The CDR3 region is CASSLNGQAGNIQYF. The DNA of the CDR3 is TGTGCCAGCAGCTTAAACGGACAGGCGGGAAACATTCAGTACTTC.

The chain uses TRBV6-5 and TRBJ2-7; D might be TRBD1 (6 bases). The germline V and J ends were trimmed by 6 bases and 2 bases, with 11 bases remaining between them. The germline CDR1 and CDR2 sequences are MNHEY and SVGAGI. The CDR3 extends over 13 amino acids. This CDR3 is CASRAGVAYEQYF. The CDR3 DNA reads as TGTGCCAGCAGGGCAGGGGTAGCCTACGAGCAGTACTTC.

V gene TRBV29-1 combines with J gene TRBJ2-3; a possible D gene is TRBD2 (5 bases). Trimming cost V 5 bases and J 4 bases, with 13 bases left between them. Germline V gene data show CDR1 as SQVTM and CDR2 as ANQGSEA. The CDR3 loop spans 13 amino acids. The CDR3 protein is CSVRGTSADTQYF. The CDR3 DNA reads as TGCAGCGTTCGGGGTACCTCCGCAGATACGCAGTATTTT.

This chain links TRBV7-3 with TRBJ1-6; D gene unclear. This CDR3 comprises 14 residues. V was shortened by 0 bases and J by 8 bases, with 8 bases between the two germline ends. The germline V gene has CDR1 SGHTA and CDR2 FQGTGA. The CDR3 bases are TGTGCCAGCAGCTTAACCGGGCAGGATTCACCCCTCCACTTT. Its translation is CASSLTGQDSPLHF.

This clonotype showed up just a few times. The gene calls are TRBV2 and TRBJ2-1; possible D gene TRBD2, 6 bases. This CDR3 is built from 13 residues. V was shortened by 7 bases and J by 6 bases, with 13 bases between the two germline ends. The germline CDR1 and CDR2 sequences are SNHLY and FYNNEI. The CDR3 loop reads CASTMGLLNEQFF. DNA for the CDR3: TGTGCCAGCACCATGGGACTCCTCAATGAGCAGTTCTTC.

This clonotype was observed a handful of times. The chain is built from TRBV5-6 and TRBJ2-1, with D unclear. This CDR3 region has 15 residues. CDR1 and CDR2 (germline): SGHDT, YYEEEE. V lost 1 base, J lost 4 bases, and 12 bases lay in between. CDR3 amino acids: CASSLFRYPYNEQFF. In DNA, the CDR3 is TGTGCCAGCAGCTTGTTTCGCTATCCGTACAATGAGCAGTTCTTC. The entire variable domain, with the rest obtained from reference TRBV5-6 and TRBJ2-1, is as follows: DAGVTQSPTHLIKTRGQQVTLRCSPKSGHDTVSWYQQALGQGPQFIFQYYEEEERQRGNFPDRFSGHQFPNYSSELNVNALLLGDSALYLCASSLFRYPYNEQFFGPGTRLTVL.

The chain joins TRBV5-6 to TRBJ2-5; D possibly uses TRBD1 or TRBD2 (5 bases each). V gave up 3 bases and J gave up 1 base, with 13 bases separating them. This CDR3 is 15 amino acids long. Looked up from germline, CDR1 is SGHDT and CDR2 is YYEEEE. CDR3: CASSWQGRFQETQYF. The CDR3 DNA reads TGTGCCAGCAGCTGGCAGGGACGGTTCCAAGAGACCCAGTACTTC. Variable domain in full (rest from reference TRBV5-6 and TRBJ2-5): DAGVTQSPTHLIKTRGQQVTLRCSPKSGHDTVSWYQQALGQGPQFIFQYYEEEERQRGNFPDRFSGHQFPNYSSELNVNALLLGDSALYLCASSWQGRFQETQYFGPGTRLLVL.

The V and J genes are TRBV7-2 and TRBJ2-3; D not certain. The germline V gene has CDR1 SGHTA and CDR2 FQGNSA. The CDR3 extends over 18 amino acids. The germline V and J ends were trimmed by 1 base and 2 bases, with 19 bases remaining between them. Written as DNA, the CDR3 is TGTGCCAGCAGCTTAGAATTGGTGAGGCCCCTAAACACAGATACGCAGTATTTT. Translating it yields CASSLELVRPLNTDTQYF.

This clonotype appeared once. The chain links TRBV7-2 to TRBJ1-2; no clear D. The length of the CDR3 is 15 residues. Per the germline V gene, CDR1 is SGHTA and CDR2 is FQGNSA. Trimming cost V 2 bases and J 0 bases, with 10 bases left between them. Here the CDR3 reads CASSLIVPTNYGYTF. The CDR3 DNA is TGTGCCAGCAGCTTAATAGTCCCCACTAACTATGGCTACACCTTC.

This clonotype was seen only a few times. The rearrangement joins TRBV5-6 to TRBJ2-3; TRBD2 aligns across 7 bases. The CDR3 contains 15 residues. With 2 bases clipped from V and 3 bases from J, the junction kept 6 bases outside the gene matches. CDR1 SGHDT and CDR2 YYEEEE come from the germline V gene. CDR3 in amino acids: CASSFRGERTDTQYF. The CDR3 coding sequence is TGTGCCAGCAGCTTTCGGGGGGAGAGGACAGATACGCAGTATTTT.

The V call is TRBV7-2, the J call TRBJ1-5; D remains unclear. The V end was cut by 6 bases, the J end by 3 bases, with 12 bases between. The CDR3 sequence is 14 residues long. The germline V gene encodes CDR1 SGHTA and CDR2 FQGNSA. Here the CDR3 reads CASSTDGTNQPQHF. CDR3 DNA: TGTGCCAGCAGTACGGACGGCACCAATCAGCCCCAGCATTTT.

A few counts support this clonotype. The chain has TRBV19 and TRBJ1-1; the D gene is possibly TRBD1 (5 bases). Germline CDR1 LNHDA, CDR2 SQIVND (reference sequence). The CDR3 is 16 amino acids. Between the trimmed V and J ends, which lost 2 bases and 0 bases, there was a span of 13 bases. The CDR3 DNA reads as TGTGCCAGTAGTATACAGGACGGGGCCATGAACACTGAAGCTTTCTTT. It is translated as CASSIQDGAMNTEAFF. Variable domain in full (rest from reference TRBV19 and TRBJ1-1): DGGITQSPKYLFRKEGQNVTLSCEQNLNHDAMYWYRQDPGQGLRLIYYSQIVNDFQKGDIAEGYSVSREKKESFPLTVTSAQKNPTAFYLCASSIQDGAMNTEAFFGQGTRLTVV.

The gene calls are TRBV7-6 and TRBJ2-3; TRBD2 agrees at 13 bases. The germline gives CDR1 SGHVS, CDR2 FNYEAQ. The CDR3 has 21 residues. V shed 5 bases, J shed 0 bases, and the junction held 17 bases outside the gene matches. CDR3 DNA sequence: TGTGCCAGCAGCCCTAGCCGCTTGACTAGCGGGAGGCTGACTAGCACAGATACGCAGTATTTT. Protein: CASSPSRLTSGRLTSTDTQYF.

This clonotype came up a few times. The rearrangement links TRBV28 to TRBJ2-7, with 11 bases lining up with TRBD1. V dropped 4 bases and J dropped 5; count of bases not matched to a gene: 7. Per the germline V gene, CDR1 is MDHEN and CDR2 is SYDVKM. CDR3 size: 15 residues. The CDR3 nucleotides are TGTGCCAGCAGTTCCTCCGGGACAGGGGGGAACGAGCAGTACGTC. It yields the protein CASSSSGTGGNEQYV.

This chain connects TRBV7-2 to TRBJ2-5; 7 bases line up with TRBD2. This CDR3 spans 14 amino acids. Germline CDR1 SGHTA, CDR2 FQGNSA. Trimming took 5 bases from V and 4 from J; bases not matched to a gene: 7. DNA of the CDR3: TGTGCCAGCAGCCGGACTAGTCTACGAGAGACCCAGTACTTC. Translating it yields CASSRTSLRETQYF.

This clonotype was recorded at least ten times. The V gene is TRBV12-3 or TRBV12-4, the J gene TRBJ2-3; the D gene is possibly TRBD2 (7 bases). V was pared by 8 bases and J by 4 bases, with 10 bases between. This CDR3 contains 12 residues. CDR3 sequence (DNA): TGTGCCAGCGGGGGGGCCCCAGATACGCAGTATTTT. This translates into CASGGAPDTQYF.

CDR3 loop: CASSLRGMDTQYF. The DNA of the CDR3 is TGTGCCAGCAGTTTAAGGGGGATGGATACGCAGTATTTT. The rearrangement joins TRBV12-3 or TRBV12-4 to TRBJ2-3, with D maybe TRBD1 (6 bases). The V and J ends lost 2 bases and 6 bases respectively, with 9 bases between them. This CDR3 has 13 amino acids.

The chain couples TRBV6-5 to TRBJ2-5; 11 nucleotides agree with TRBD1. Germline trimming cut 6 bases from V and 4 bases from J; bases unmatched to any gene: 7. The CDR3 covers 15 residues. CDR1 and CDR2 (germline): MNHEY, SVGAGI. CDR3 bases: TGTGCCAGCAGGTCGACCGGGACAGGGGGAGAGACCCAGTACTTC. It specifies CASRSTGTGGETQYF.

This clonotype was recorded a few times. The V and J genes are TRBV15 and TRBJ1-5; D might be TRBD1 (5 bases). Trimming took 0 bases from V and 3 from J, leaving 15 bases between them. CDR1 LNHNV and CDR2 YYDKDF come from the germline V gene (reference sequence). CDR3 length equals 17 residues. Here the CDR3 DNA reads TGTGCCACCAGCAGAGATTTGGACACGCTAATCAATCAGCCCCAGCATTTT. Its protein product is CATSRDLDTLINQPQHF.

A few counts support this clonotype. V and J are TRBV6-2 or TRBV6-3 and TRBJ2-5; D uncertain. This CDR3 contains 12 residues. With 8 bases removed from V and 0 bases from J, the gap between germline ends came to 7 bases. Germline assignment: CDR1 MNHEY and CDR2 SVGEGT. DNA of the CDR3: TGTGCCAGCGCCGTAGACCAAGAGACCCAGTACTTC. It yields the protein CASAVDQETQYF.